The 14 T cell receptor beta chains below were found in one sample sequenced in a study of T-cell reconstitution after alpha-beta-depleted transplantation in children (dated by TCRdb to the mid-2010s). Libraries were built with PCR. The run used an Illumina HiSeq 2500. TCR libraries were prepared with molecular barcoding, using unique molecular identifiers to normalize TCRbeta repertoire quantification. TCRdb reprocessing: public reads trimmed at Q25 with fastp, clones called with MiXCR, in-frame beta chains kept. Duplicate CDR3 protein sequences are folded into a single record with the most common DNA and genes. The sample table shows about a million distinct CDR3 sequences, and roughly 29% are seen once. The ten largest clones take up roughly 28% of the sample. The sample's treatment or condition label, in plain terms: allogeneic hematopoietic cell transplantation with graft depleted of TCRalphabeta T cells and CD19 B cells.

Sequencing was performed on PBMCs, mostly from graft donor cells, taken 360 days after TCRalphabeta/CD19-depleted stem cell transplant. The receptors derive from a boy younger than two who had a stem cell transplant for SCID, so the T cells may come from the graft donor.

The V gene is TRBV4-1, the J gene TRBJ2-4; D is perhaps TRBD1 (5 bases). Germline V gene lookup returns CDR1 MGHRA and CDR2 YSYEKL. V lost 0 bases, J lost 9 bases, and 6 bases lay in between. The CDR3 loop spans 12 amino acids. For the CDR3, the DNA is TGCGCCAGCAGCCAAGAAGGGGTCATTCAGTACTTC. This sequence encodes CASSQEGVIQYF.

Here the CDR3 DNA reads TGTGCCAGCAGCCCTACCCCGGGAGGGAAAACTGAAGCTTTCTTT. Amino acids: CASSPTPGGKTEAFF. The J gene is TRBJ1-1, the V gene TRBV12-3 or TRBV12-4, with D unclear. The V and J ends lost 6 bases and 5 bases respectively, with 19 bases between them. This CDR3 contains 15 residues.

This clonotype was seen a handful of times. V and J are TRBV9 and TRBJ2-3; D unresolved. Germline V gene sequence: CDR1 SGDLS, CDR2 YYNGEE. This CDR3 has 16 residues. V lost 6 bases and J 1 base, leaving 18 bases between the germline ends. The CDR3 nucleotides are TGTGCCAGCAACGGAAGACTCCTACTGGGCACAGATACGCAGTATTTT. Translated, it gives CASNGRLLLGTDTQYF.

V usage is TRBV7-2 and J usage is TRBJ2-3; 10 nucleotides match TRBD1. Germline CDR1 is SGHTA and CDR2 is FQGNSA. Trimming took 6 bases from V and 3 from J; bases not matched to a gene: 12. This CDR3 contains 17 residues. CDR3 bases: TGTGCCAGCAGGAGCCTTTTAGGACAGGGGGTGACAGATACGCAGTATTTT. It specifies CASRSLLGQGVTDTQYF.

This clonotype was counted a few times. The chain couples TRBV4-1 to TRBJ2-7, with 8 positions matching TRBD1. CDR3 length: 15 amino acids. Germline V gives CDR1 MGHRA, CDR2 YSYEKL. The V segment lost 2 bases and the J segment 2 bases; nucleotides outside the gene matches: 5. The CDR3 reads CASSQNRGLTYEQYF. The CDR3 coding sequence is TGCGCCAGCAGCCAAAACAGGGGGTTAACCTACGAGCAGTACTTC.

V gene TRBV5-5 combines with J gene TRBJ2-7, with D perhaps matching TRBD1 (5 bases). The CDR3 is 15 residues long. Germline CDR1 and CDR2: SGHKS and YYEKEE (reference sequence). V was cut by 2 bases and J by 3 bases, with 15 bases left in between. The CDR3 DNA sequence: TGTGCCAGCAGCTTCAGGGCCCCAGAGGTCTACGAGCAGTACTTC. Translating gives CASSFRAPEVYEQYF.

Only a few counts were recorded for this clonotype. This chain links TRBV12-3 or TRBV12-4 with TRBJ2-1; D gene ambiguous. This CDR3 region has 11 residues. V lost 6 bases, J lost 7 bases, and 7 bases lay in between. CDR3 sequence: CASSATNEQFF. CDR3 nucleotides: TGTGCCAGCAGCGCAACTAATGAGCAGTTCTTC.

This clonotype has a handful of counts. The CDR3 here is CASSLGWARVGSEAFF. The CDR3 nucleotides are TGTGCCAGCAGCTTGGGTTGGGCCAGGGTAGGCTCAGAAGCTTTCTTT. The chain has TRBV5-5 and TRBJ1-1, with a possible D match to TRBD1 (5 bases). The CDR3 runs to 16 residues. Germline V gene lookup returns CDR1 SGHKS and CDR2 YYEKEE (reference sequence). Trimming took 0 bases from V and 8 from J, leaving 20 bases between them.

Turning to this clonotype: A read error is likely, as this CDR3 ends without the conserved phenylalanine or tryptophan. This chain joins TRBV3-1 and TRBJ2-4; 11 nucleotides line up with TRBD2. V lost 2 bases to trimming and J lost 3 bases; unmatched junction nucleotides: 9. Germline V CDR1 and CDR2: LGHDT, YNNKEL (reference sequence). This CDR3 contains 18 residues. CDR3 region: CASSQRQLAGDHKNIQYC. In DNA, the CDR3 is TGTGCCAGCAGCCAAAGGCAACTAGCGGGGGACCACAAAAACATTCAGTACTGC.

The chain joins TRBV7-2 to TRBJ2-7, with TRBD2 matching 8 bases. The ends lost 0 bases at V and 2 bases at J; junction bases unmatched: 9. Germline CDR1 reads SGHTA; CDR2 reads FQGNSA. CDR3 size: 17 residues. CDR3 bases: TGTGCCAGCAGCTTAGCGCTAACTAGCGGCTATCCCTACGAGCAGTACTTC. This translates into CASSLALTSGYPYEQYF.

This clonotype was observed a handful of times. This rearrangement joins TRBV24-1 to TRBJ2-7; 7 bases map to TRBD2. Looked up from germline, CDR1 is KGHDR and CDR2 is SFDVKD. The V and J ends lost 3 bases and 0 bases, in that order; junction bases with no gene match: 4. CDR3 length: 15 amino acids. This CDR3 is CATSDSGDLSYEQYF. The CDR3 DNA reads as TGTGCCACCAGTGATAGCGGGGACCTCTCCTACGAGCAGTACTTC.

The CDR3 reads CASSVDSGGYGYTF. The CDR3 nucleotides read TGTGCCAGCAGCGTAGACAGTGGGGGCTATGGCTACACCTTC. This chain connects TRBV9 to TRBJ1-2, with a weak D call TRBD1 (5 bases). The CDR3 runs 14 residues. Trimming cost V 0 bases and J 4 bases, with 10 bases left between them. Germline CDR1 is SGDLS and CDR2 is YYNGEE.

This clonotype occurred a few times. The chain has TRBV6-1 and TRBJ2-3, with 7 bases matching TRBD2. CDR1 MNHNS and CDR2 SASEGT come from the germline V gene. This CDR3 comprises 14 residues. V lost 7 bases and J lost 2; bases outside the gene matches: 6. The CDR3 region has the DNA TGTGCCAGCAAATCTAGCGGCCTCACAGATACGCAGTATTTT. Its protein product is CASKSSGLTDTQYF.

Only a few counts were recorded for this clonotype. The V gene is TRBV20-1, the J gene TRBJ2-3, with 7 bases lining up with TRBD2. CDR3 length equals 14 residues. CDR1 and CDR2 from the germline V gene are DFQATT and SNEGSKA (reference sequence). J was trimmed by 1 base and V by 3 bases; bases with no gene match: 4. The DNA of the CDR3 is TGCAGTGCTAGTAGGACTAGGGGCACAGATACGCAGTATTTT. It codes for CSASRTRGTDTQYF.